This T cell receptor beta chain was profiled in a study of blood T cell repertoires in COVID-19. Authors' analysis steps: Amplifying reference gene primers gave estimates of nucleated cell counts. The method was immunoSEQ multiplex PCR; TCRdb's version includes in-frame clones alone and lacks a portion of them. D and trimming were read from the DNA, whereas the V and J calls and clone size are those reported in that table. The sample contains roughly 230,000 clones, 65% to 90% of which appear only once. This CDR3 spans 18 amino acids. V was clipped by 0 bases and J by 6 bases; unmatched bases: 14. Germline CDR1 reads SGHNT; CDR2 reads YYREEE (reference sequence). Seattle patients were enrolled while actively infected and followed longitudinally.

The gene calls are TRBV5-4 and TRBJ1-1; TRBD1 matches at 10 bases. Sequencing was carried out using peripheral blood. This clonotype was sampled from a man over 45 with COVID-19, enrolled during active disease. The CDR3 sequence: CASSLEQTGGISVAEAFF. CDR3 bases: TGTGCCAGCAGCTTGGAACAGACAGGGGGCATATCTGTCGCTGAAGCTTTCTTT.